The 20 T cell receptor beta chains presented below share a single source sample, sequenced in a study of vaccination and CD4 T cells after COVID-19. Treatment specified: roughly ten-day PBMC culture with coronavirus spike peptide pools or control peptides (ViraFEST assay). These receptors lack a known antigen. Cultured CD4+ T-cell DNA underwent Oncomine TCR Beta short-read sequencing. TCRdb itself ran the PCR reads through MiXCR, one entry per CDR3 protein. The sample carries roughly 16,000 distinct CDR3 sequences, roughly 50% recorded once. Sequences were derived from cultured CD4+ T cells from blood, sampled after SARS-CoV-2 vaccination. The receptors stem from a human donor with COVID-19.

This chain joins TRBV20-1 and TRBJ2-7, with TRBD2 as a possible D gene (7 bases). The length of the CDR3 is 13 residues. The germline V gene encodes CDR1 DFQATT and CDR2 SNEGSKA (reference sequence). The germline V and J ends were trimmed by 0 bases and 8 bases, with 14 bases remaining between them. CDR3 in DNA: TGCAGTGCTAGAGACGGCGGGGGCCAGAAGCAGTACTTC. It is translated as CSARDGGGQKQYF.

V usage is TRBV24-1 and J usage is TRBJ2-2, with a tentative D call TRBD2 (5 bases). The CDR3 is 16 residues long. Germline V CDR1 and CDR2: KGHDR, SFDVKD. V was cut by 5 bases and J by 4 bases, with 16 bases left in between. The CDR3: CATSANPPLATGELFF. In DNA, the CDR3 is TGTGCCACCAGTGCGAATCCGCCCCTAGCCACCGGGGAGCTGTTTTTT.

This sequence joins TRBV6-1 and TRBJ1-5; 7 bases match TRBD1. V lost 6 bases and J lost 5; bases outside the gene matches: 7. The CDR3 sequence is 14 residues long. Germline CDR1 is MNHNS and CDR2 is SASEGT. CDR3 nucleotide sequence: TGTGCCAGCAGCCTAAACCAGGGGGATCAGCCCCAGCATTTT. Protein: CASSLNQGDQPQHF.

V and J are TRBV2 and TRBJ2-1; D is unclear. V shed 2 bases and J shed 2 bases, with 10 bases lying between them. The CDR3 contains 15 residues. Germline assignment: CDR1 SNHLY and CDR2 FYNNEI. The CDR3 coding sequence is TGTGCCAGCAGTGAACAACGGCAAACCTACAATGAGCAGTTCTTC. Protein product: CASSEQRQTYNEQFF.

This chain links TRBV20-1 with TRBJ2-4, with 8 bases fitting TRBD1. J lost 12 bases, V lost 3 bases, and 7 bases had no gene match. Germline CDR1 is DFQATT and CDR2 is SNEGSKA (reference sequence). The CDR3 covers 12 residues. The CDR3 sequence is CSASGQTGDQYF. CDR3 coding DNA: TGCAGTGCTAGCGGTCAGACAGGGGATCAGTACTTC.

The gene calls are TRBV11-3 and TRBJ1-1; no firm D call. The CDR3 extends over 13 amino acids. CDR1 is SGHNT and CDR2 is YENEEA in the germline V gene. V lost 1 base and J 0 bases, leaving 3 bases between the germline ends. The CDR3 reads CASSLGLNTEAFF. The DNA for the CDR3 is TGTGCCAGCAGCTTAGGGTTGAACACTGAAGCTTTCTTT.

This chain links TRBV5-1 with TRBJ2-3; the D gene is possibly TRBD2 (7 bases). The CDR3 loop spans 14 amino acids. V lost 1 base to trimming and J lost 5 bases, with 11 bases between them. Per the germline V gene, CDR1 is SGHRS and CDR2 is YFSETQ. CDR3 DNA sequence: TGCGCCAGCAGCTTGAGGGGGGGAGGAGATACGCAGTATTTT. It codes for CASSLRGGGDTQYF. Filled out from reference TRBV5-1 and TRBJ2-3, the complete variable domain reads KAGVTQTPRYLIKTRGQQVTLSCSPISGHRSVSWYQQTPGQGLQFLFEYFSETQRNKGNFPGRFSGRQFSNSRSEMNVSTLELGDSALYLCASSLRGGGDTQYFGPGTRLTVL.

This CDR3 is CASSTTGSDSDTQYF. CDR3 in DNA: TGTGCCAGCAGCACGACAGGGTCGGACTCAGATACGCAGTATTTT. This chain uses TRBV7-9 with TRBJ2-3; 7 bases line up with TRBD1. The CDR3 length is 15 residues. V lost 5 bases, J lost 4 bases, and 9 bases stayed unmatched. The germline gives CDR1 SEHNR, CDR2 FQNEAQ (reference sequence).

V gene TRBV5-1 combines with J gene TRBJ1-2; 7 bases align to TRBD1. J gave up 5 bases and V 4 bases, and 8 bases lay outside the gene matches. This CDR3 comprises 14 residues. CDR1 is SGHRS and CDR2 is YFSETQ in the germline V gene. The CDR3 nucleotides are TGCGCCAGCAGCCGAGAGGGACAGCAATATGGCTACACCTTC. It specifies CASSREGQQYGYTF.

V and J are TRBV20-1 and TRBJ1-1; D is unclear. The germline V gene has CDR1 DFQATT and CDR2 SNEGSKA (reference sequence). The germline V and J ends were trimmed by 5 bases and 0 bases, with 13 bases remaining between them. CDR3 length equals 14 residues. CDR3 protein: CSASSRTMNTEAFF. The DNA of the CDR3 is TGCAGTGCTTCCTCCAGGACGATGAACACTGAAGCTTTCTTT.

The chain has TRBV6-5 and TRBJ2-5, with 11 bases lining up with TRBD2. The CDR3 totals 17 residues. Trimming at V came to 2 bases and at J to 5 bases, leaving 10 bases not matched to a gene. The germline CDR1 and CDR2 sequences are MNHEY and SVGAGI. This chain's CDR3 is CASSYDPLAGEVETQYF. In DNA form, the CDR3 reads TGTGCCAGCAGTTACGACCCACTAGCGGGGGAGGTGGAGACCCAGTACTTC.

This clonotype was seen more than once but under ten times. The chain recombines TRBV20-1 with TRBJ2-1; D is ambiguous. This CDR3 has 12 residues. Germline CDR1 and CDR2: DFQATT and SNEGSKA (reference sequence). Trimming removed 0 bases at V and 10 bases at J, with 10 bases between. The CDR3 reads CSARDLGVEQFF. The CDR3 DNA sequence: TGCAGTGCTAGAGATCTTGGGGTGGAGCAGTTCTTC.

CDR3 bases: TGTGCCAGTAGCACGATTACAGACGCGACCCAGTACTTC. Translation gives CASSTITDATQYF. The chain has TRBV19 and TRBJ2-5; D gene ambiguous. The CDR3 length is 13 residues. The V and J ends lost 6 bases and 7 bases respectively, with 15 bases between them. CDR1 is LNHDA, CDR2 SQIVND, per germline (reference sequence).

The chain has TRBV3-1 and TRBJ2-5, with 8 bases lining up with TRBD2. The CDR3 contains 14 residues. CDR1 and CDR2 from the germline V gene are LGHDT and YNNKEL (reference sequence). The V and J ends lost 2 bases and 5 bases, in that order; junction bases with no gene match: 4. CDR3 amino acids: CASSQNSGAETQYF. DNA of the CDR3: TGTGCCAGCAGCCAAAATAGCGGGGCCGAGACCCAGTACTTC.

The CDR3 reads CASSESAQPYGYTF. The CDR3 DNA reads as TGCGCCAGCAGTGAGTCGGCGCAGCCATATGGCTACACCTTC. The chain carries TRBV10-1 and TRBJ1-2, with D hard to call. Per germline, CDR1 WNHNN and CDR2 SYGVQD (reference sequence). V lost 0 bases to trimming and J lost 5 bases, with 10 bases between them. The length of the CDR3 is 14 residues.

The V call is TRBV20-1, the J call TRBJ2-7; TRBD1 or TRBD2 may be the D gene (6 bases each). CDR1 DFQATT and CDR2 SNEGSKA come from the germline V gene (reference sequence). V shed 6 bases and J shed 4 bases, with 19 bases lying between them. The CDR3 loop spans 14 amino acids. The CDR3 spells CSAQSGAGWYEQYF. The CDR3 nucleotides are TGCAGTGCGCAATCGGGGGCAGGTTGGTACGAGCAGTACTTC.

The V and J genes are TRBV2 and TRBJ2-5; TRBD1 agrees at 8 bases. The ends lost 4 bases at V and 5 bases at J; junction bases unmatched: 9. The CDR3 contains 15 residues. Germline lookup yields CDR1 SNHLY and CDR2 FYNNEI. CDR3 protein: CASSGFGTGRETQYF. CDR3 DNA: TGTGCCAGCAGTGGATTTGGGACAGGACGGGAGACCCAGTACTTC.

The V and J genes are TRBV6-1 and TRBJ2-1, with 14 bases aligning to TRBD2. The germline CDR1 and CDR2 sequences are MNHNS and SASEGT. CDR3 length: 14 amino acids. With V trimmed by 6 bases and J by 9 bases, 4 bases remained unmatched. The CDR3 reads CASRTSGGAGEQFF. In DNA form, the CDR3 reads TGTGCCAGCAGGACTAGCGGGGGGGCAGGTGAGCAGTTCTTC.

This clonotype was seen a handful of times. The chain joins TRBV11-2 to TRBJ1-3; D call uncertain. Trimming removed 0 bases from V and 2 bases from J, with 8 bases in between. This CDR3 comprises 15 residues. Germline assignment: CDR1 SGHAT and CDR2 FQNNGV. The CDR3 protein is CASSLDRPTGNTIYF. DNA of the CDR3: TGTGCCAGCAGCTTAGATCGGCCTACTGGAAACACCATATATTTT.

The chain has TRBV5-1 and TRBJ2-2; D is undetermined. The germline gives CDR1 SGHRS, CDR2 YFSETQ. The length of the CDR3 is 16 residues. The ends were cut back, 0 bases at V and 1 base at J, with 10 bases in the middle. CDR3 region: CASSLVNRVNTGELFF. CDR3 bases: TGCGCCAGCAGCTTGGTAAACAGAGTGAACACCGGGGAGCTGTTTTTT. Together with reference TRBV5-1 and TRBJ2-2, the CDR3 gives the full variable domain: KAGVTQTPRYLIKTRGQQVTLSCSPISGHRSVSWYQQTPGQGLQFLFEYFSETQRNKGNFPGRFSGRQFSNSRSEMNVSTLELGDSALYLCASSLVNRVNTGELFFGEGSRLTVL.